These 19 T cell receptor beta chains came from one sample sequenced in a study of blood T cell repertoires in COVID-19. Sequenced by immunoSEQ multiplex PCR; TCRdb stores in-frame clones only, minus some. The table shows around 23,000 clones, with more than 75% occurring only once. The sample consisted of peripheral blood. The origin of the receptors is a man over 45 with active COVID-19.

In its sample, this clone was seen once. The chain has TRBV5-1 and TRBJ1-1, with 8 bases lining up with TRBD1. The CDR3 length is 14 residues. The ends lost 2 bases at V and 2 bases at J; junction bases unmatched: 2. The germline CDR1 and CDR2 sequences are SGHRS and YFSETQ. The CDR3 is CASSFTGGNTEAFF. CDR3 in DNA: TGCGCCAGCAGCTTCACAGGGGGAAACACTGAAGCTTTCTTT.

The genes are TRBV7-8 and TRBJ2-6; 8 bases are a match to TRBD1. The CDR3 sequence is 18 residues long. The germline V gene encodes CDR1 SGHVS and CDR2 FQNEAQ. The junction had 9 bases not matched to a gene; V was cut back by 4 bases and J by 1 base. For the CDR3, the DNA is TGTGCCAGCAGCTCTTTCGGACAGGGAAAATCTGGGGCCAACGTCCTGACTTTC. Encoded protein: CASSSFGQGKSGANVLTF.

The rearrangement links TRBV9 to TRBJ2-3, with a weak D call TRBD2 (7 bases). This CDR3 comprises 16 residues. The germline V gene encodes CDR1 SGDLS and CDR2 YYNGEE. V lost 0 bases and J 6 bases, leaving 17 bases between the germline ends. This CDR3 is CASSVEGGTASDTQYF. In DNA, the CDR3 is TGTGCCAGCAGCGTAGAGGGGGGGACCGCCTCGGATACGCAGTATTTT.

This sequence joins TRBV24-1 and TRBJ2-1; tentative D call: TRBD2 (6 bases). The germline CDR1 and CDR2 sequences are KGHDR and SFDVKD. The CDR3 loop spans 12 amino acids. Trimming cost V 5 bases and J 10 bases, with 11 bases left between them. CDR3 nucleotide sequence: TGTGCCACCAGTGGGGAGGTAGGGGAGCAGTTCTTC. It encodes CATSGEVGEQFF.

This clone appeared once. The CDR3 coding sequence is TGTGCCAGCAGCTCCATTACTCAGGGGGTGAACAATCAGCCCCAGCATTTT. Translating gives CASSSITQGVNNQPQHF. The J gene is TRBJ1-5, the V gene TRBV7-8; TRBD1 aligns across 7 bases. The CDR3 spans 17 residues. The trim removed 4 bases at V and 3 bases at J, leaving 12 bases unmatched. Germline V gene lookup returns CDR1 SGHVS and CDR2 FQNEAQ. Looking up the rest from reference TRBV7-8 and TRBJ1-5 gives the full variable domain: GAGVSQSPRYKVAKRGQDVALRCDPISGHVSLFWYQQALGQGPEFLTYFQNEAQLDKSGLPSDRFFAERPEGSVSTLKIQRTQQEDSAVYLCASSSITQGVNNQPQHFGDGTRLSIL.

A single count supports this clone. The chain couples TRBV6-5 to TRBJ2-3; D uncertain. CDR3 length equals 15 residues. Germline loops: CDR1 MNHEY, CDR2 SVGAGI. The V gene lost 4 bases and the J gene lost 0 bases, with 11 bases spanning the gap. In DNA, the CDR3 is TGTGCCAGCAGTTTAAGGCGGTCTAGCACAGATACGCAGTATTTT. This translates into CASSLRRSSTDTQYF.

DNA for the CDR3: TGTGCCAGCAGTGAAGCCCCGTTAGGGGGCTCACCCCTCCACTTT. It yields the protein CASSEAPLGGSPLHF. The V and J genes are TRBV2 and TRBJ1-6; 7 bases are shared with TRBD1. The trim removed 0 bases at V and 10 bases at J, leaving 6 bases unmatched. From germline, CDR1 is SNHLY and CDR2 FYNNEI. The CDR3 consists of 15 residues.

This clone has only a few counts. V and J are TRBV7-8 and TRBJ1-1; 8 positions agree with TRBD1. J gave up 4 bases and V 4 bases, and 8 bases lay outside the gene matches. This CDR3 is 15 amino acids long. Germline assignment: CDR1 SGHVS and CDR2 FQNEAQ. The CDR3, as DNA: TGTGCCAGCAGCTCCCAGGGGGCGGGTGCCACTGAAGCTTTCTTT. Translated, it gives CASSSQGAGATEAFF.

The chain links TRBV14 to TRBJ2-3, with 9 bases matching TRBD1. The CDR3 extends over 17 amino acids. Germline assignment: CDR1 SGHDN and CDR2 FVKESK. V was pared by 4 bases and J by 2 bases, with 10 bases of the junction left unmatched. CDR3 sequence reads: CASSRGDRAYTTDTQYF. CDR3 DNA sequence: TGTGCCAGCAGCCGAGGGGACAGGGCGTACACCACAGATACGCAGTATTTT.

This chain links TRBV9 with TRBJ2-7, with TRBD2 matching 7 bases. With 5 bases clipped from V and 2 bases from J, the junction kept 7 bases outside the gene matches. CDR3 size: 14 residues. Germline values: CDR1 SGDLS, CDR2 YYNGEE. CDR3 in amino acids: CASSITGTTYEQYF. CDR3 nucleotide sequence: TGTGCCAGCAGTATAACCGGGACTACCTACGAGCAGTACTTC.

CDR3 loop: CASADRARALNGETQYF. DNA for the CDR3: TGTGCCAGTGCGGACAGGGCAAGGGCTCTTAATGGAGAGACCCAGTACTTC. This rearrangement joins TRBV19 to TRBJ2-5, with TRBD1 matching 8 bases. Germline trimming cut 8 bases from V and 4 bases from J; bases unmatched to any gene: 18. This CDR3 comprises 17 residues. CDR1 is LNHDA, CDR2 SQIVND, per germline (reference sequence).

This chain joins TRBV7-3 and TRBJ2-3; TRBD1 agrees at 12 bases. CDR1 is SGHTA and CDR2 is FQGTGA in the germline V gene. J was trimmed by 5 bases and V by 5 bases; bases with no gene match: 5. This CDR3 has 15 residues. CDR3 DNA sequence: TGTGCCAGCAGCAGGGACAGGGGGCACGGAGATACGCAGTATTTT. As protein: CASSRDRGHGDTQYF.

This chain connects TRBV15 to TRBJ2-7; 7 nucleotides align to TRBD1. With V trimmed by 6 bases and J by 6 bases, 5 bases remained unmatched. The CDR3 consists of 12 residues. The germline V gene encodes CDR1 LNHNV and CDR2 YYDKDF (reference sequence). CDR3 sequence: CATSLPGGEQYV. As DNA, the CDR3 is TGTGCCACCAGTCTTCCAGGGGGCGAGCAGTACGTC.

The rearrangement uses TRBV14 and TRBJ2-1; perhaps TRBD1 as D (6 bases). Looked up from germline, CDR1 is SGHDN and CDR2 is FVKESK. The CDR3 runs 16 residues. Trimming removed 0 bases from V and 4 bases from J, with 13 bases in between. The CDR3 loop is CASSQDRGQIYNEQFF. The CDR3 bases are TGTGCCAGCAGCCAAGATAGAGGACAGATATACAATGAGCAGTTCTTC.

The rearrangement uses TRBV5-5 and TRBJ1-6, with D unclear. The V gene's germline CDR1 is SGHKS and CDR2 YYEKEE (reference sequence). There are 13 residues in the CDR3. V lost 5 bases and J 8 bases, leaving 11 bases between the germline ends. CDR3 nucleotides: TGTGCCAGCAGTAGTTCTTCCGATTCACCCCTCCACTTT. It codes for CASSSSSDSPLHF.

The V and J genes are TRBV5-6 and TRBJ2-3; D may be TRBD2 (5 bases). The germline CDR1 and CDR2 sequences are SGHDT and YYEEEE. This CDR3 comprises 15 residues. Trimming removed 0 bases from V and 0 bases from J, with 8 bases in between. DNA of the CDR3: TGTGCCAGCAGCTTGGGCGGGCAAAGCACAGATACGCAGTATTTT. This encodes CASSLGGQSTDTQYF.

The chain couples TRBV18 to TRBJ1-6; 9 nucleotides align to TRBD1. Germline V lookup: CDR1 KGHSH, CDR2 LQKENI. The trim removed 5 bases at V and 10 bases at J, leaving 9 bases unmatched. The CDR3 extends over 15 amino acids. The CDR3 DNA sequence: TGTGCCAGCTCAACAAGACAGGGGGGAGAATCACCCCTCCACTTT. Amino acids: CASSTRQGGESPLHF. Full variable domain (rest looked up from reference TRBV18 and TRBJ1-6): NAGVMQNPRHLVRRRGQEARLRCSPMKGHSHVYWYRQLPEEGLKFMVYLQKENIIDESGMPKERFSAEFPKEGPSILRIQQVVRGDSAAYFCASSTRQGGESPLHFGNGTRLTVT.

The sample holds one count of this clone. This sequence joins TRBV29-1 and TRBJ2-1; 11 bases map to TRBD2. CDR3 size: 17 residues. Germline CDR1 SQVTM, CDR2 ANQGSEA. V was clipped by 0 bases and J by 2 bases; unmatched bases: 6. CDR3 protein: CSVEDRIAGGPYNEQFF. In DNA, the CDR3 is TGCAGCGTTGAAGACCGAATAGCGGGGGGGCCCTACAATGAGCAGTTCTTC.

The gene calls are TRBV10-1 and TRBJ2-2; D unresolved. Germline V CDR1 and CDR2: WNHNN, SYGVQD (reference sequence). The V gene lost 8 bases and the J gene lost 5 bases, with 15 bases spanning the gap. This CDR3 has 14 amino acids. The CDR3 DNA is TGCGCCAGCTCTGACTCCCCGAGGACCGGGGAGCTGTTTTTT. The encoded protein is CASSDSPRTGELFF.